This record looks at one TCR beta chain sequence and its context. Trimming took 4 bases from V and 4 from J; bases not matched to a gene: 7. CDR3 size: 15 residues. The germline V gene encodes CDR1 MNHEY and CDR2 SMNVEV (reference sequence). Sequencing of TCR beta was carried out in blood CD8+ and CD4+ T cells. The control participants were healthy donors, and these controls were matched with respect to both age and sex. FACS was used to enrich TEMRA cells, whereas the CD8+ and CD4+ T cells were obtained by negative isolation. These data belong to a study of CD8 T cells in Susac syndrome. The authors reverse transcribed 0.5 to 1 ug RNA with random hexamers. The immunoSEQ assay covered 54 Vbeta and 13 Jbeta segments for CDR3. From the immunoSEQ multiplex PCR reads, TCRdb called clonotypes with MiXCR, one entry per CDR3 protein. The data contain some 120,000 distinct CDR3 sequences, approximately 90% of them singletons.

V gene TRBV27 combines with J gene TRBJ1-2; 9 bases are shared with TRBD1. This TCR derives from a human donor in good health. Source material: CD8+ T cells from PBMCs. For the CDR3, the DNA is TGTGCCAGCAGTTCAATCCCGACAGGGGGCTATGGCTACACCTTC. Amino acid sequence: CASSSIPTGGYGYTF.